This T cell receptor (beta chain) was recovered during a study of regulatory T cells in long-lasting Graves disease. Overall study context: Graves' patients with a new diagnosis had received antithyroid drugs under 3 months. Study-level results: Lower TCR diversity characterized persistent Graves' patients relative to newly diagnosed patients.

Sequencing libraries for TCR beta were prepared with iRepertoire HTBI primers and Arm-PCR of CDR3 regions. TCRdb re-called the multiplex PCR reads with MiXCR, one entry per CDR3 protein. The table has 200,000 to 250,000 distinct CDR3 sequences, around 18% seen once. As for this clonotype: The target antigen is unknown.

The sample's time point: newly diagnosed GD, antithyroid drugs for less than 3 months. PBMC-extracted RNA yielded the TCR library. In this cohort, patients came from an endocrinology department located in Xi'an, China. EDTA tubes received nine milliliters of collected peripheral blood. V was cut by 5 bases and J by 4 bases, with 16 bases left in between. This CDR3 comprises 15 residues. The germline CDR1 and CDR2 sequences are SGHVS and FQNEAQ. The rearrangement joins TRBV7-8 to TRBJ2-3; a weak D match, TRBD2 (6 bases). The sample in question was peripheral blood mononuclear cells (PBMCs), obtained at new diagnosis, from a patient treated with antithyroid drugs. The TCR sequence derives from a female donor with Graves disease. This CDR3 is CASSPTGVPPDTQYF. In nucleotides, the CDR3 is TGTGCCAGCAGCCCAACGGGAGTCCCCCCAGATACGCAGTATTTT. Full variable domain (missing parts from reference TRBV7-8 and TRBJ2-3): GAGVSQSPRYKVAKRGQDVALRCDPISGHVSLFWYQQALGQGPEFLTYFQNEAQLDKSGLPSDRFFAERPEGSVSTLKIQRTQQEDSAVYLCASSPTGVPPDTQYFGPGTRLTVL.